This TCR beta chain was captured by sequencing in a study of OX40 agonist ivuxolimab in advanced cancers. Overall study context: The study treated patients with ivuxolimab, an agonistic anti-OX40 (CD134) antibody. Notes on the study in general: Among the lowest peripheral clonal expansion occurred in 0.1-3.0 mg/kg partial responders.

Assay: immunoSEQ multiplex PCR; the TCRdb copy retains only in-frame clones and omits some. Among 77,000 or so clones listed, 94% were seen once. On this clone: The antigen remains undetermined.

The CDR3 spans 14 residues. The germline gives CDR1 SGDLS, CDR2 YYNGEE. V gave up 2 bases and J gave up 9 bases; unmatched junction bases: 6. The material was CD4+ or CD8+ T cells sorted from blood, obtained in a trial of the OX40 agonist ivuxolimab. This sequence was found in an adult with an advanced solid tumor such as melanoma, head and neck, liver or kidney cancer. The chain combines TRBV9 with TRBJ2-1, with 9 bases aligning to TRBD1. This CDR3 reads CASSVVQGAGEQFF. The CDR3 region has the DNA TGTGCCAGCAGCGTGGTACAGGGGGCCGGTGAGCAGTTCTTC. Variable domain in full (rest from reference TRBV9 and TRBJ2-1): DSGVTQTPKHLITATGQRVTLRCSPRSGDLSVYWYQQSLDQGLQFLIQYYNGEERAKGNILERFSAQQFPDLHSELNLSSLELGDSALYFCASSVVQGAGEQFFGPGTRLTVL.